The 17 T cell receptor beta chains given below trace back to one sample, sequenced in a study of blood T cells in healthy people across ages (dated by TCRdb to between 2015 and 2017). Receptors were amplified or captured by 5' RACE. The listed sequencing device is Illumina HiSeq 2500. The second PCR ran for roughly 7 to 11 cycles and used a J-beta primer mix along with a sample-barcoded 5' primer. TCRdb reanalyzed the raw reads on its own, using fastp at Q25 for trimming and MiXCR for clone calling, and kept in-frame beta chains. Here each entry gathers all rows of one CDR3 protein and keeps the most common genes and DNA. The sample yields roughly 1 million distinct CDR3 sequences; almost 25% were counted once. The top ten clonotypes cover about 0.69% of the sample. The same sample was also studied in work on T cells of mothers and their children.

Input material: blood. The receptors were gathered from a girl aged 2 to 10 in good health.

V is TRBV12-3 or TRBV12-4 and J is TRBJ2-7; D remains ambiguous. The ends were cut back, 5 bases at V and 2 bases at J, with 16 bases in the middle. The CDR3 has 15 residues. DNA of the CDR3: TGTGCCAGCAGTCCCAGCCGGACGGAAACCTACGAGCAGTACTTC. Translated, it gives CASSPSRTETYEQYF.

This clonotype was observed a few times. The chain employs TRBV3-1 and TRBJ1-2, with unresolved D. Germline V gene data show CDR1 as LGHDT and CDR2 as YNNKEL (reference sequence). CDR3 length: 14 residues. V lost 1 base and J 3 bases, leaving 9 bases between the germline ends. The CDR3 region is CASSQVDVDYGYTF. CDR3 in DNA: TGTGCCAGCAGCCAAGTTGACGTGGACTATGGCTACACCTTC.

The genes are TRBV12-5 and TRBJ2-3, with 7 bases fitting TRBD2. The CDR3 runs to 17 residues. Germline V gene sequence: CDR1 LGHNT, CDR2 FRNRAP. V was pared by 7 bases and J by 3 bases, with 16 bases of the junction left unmatched. The CDR3 region is CASALGGGSPQTDTQYF. In DNA form, the CDR3 reads TGTGCTAGTGCCCTTGGGGGGGGTAGCCCACAAACAGATACGCAGTATTTT. Together with reference TRBV12-5 and TRBJ2-3, the CDR3 gives the full variable domain: DARVTQTPRHKVTEMGQEVTMRCQPILGHNTVFWYRQTMMQGLELLAYFRNRAPLDDSGMPKDRFSAEMPDATLATLKIQPSEPRDSAVYFCASALGGGSPQTDTQYFGPGTRLTVL.

There are many counts of this clonotype. J is TRBJ1-4 and V is TRBV12-3 or TRBV12-4; D is perhaps TRBD1 (6 bases). The CDR3 spans 13 residues. The V end lost 2 bases, the J end lost 8 bases, and 9 bases lay between the germline ends. CDR3 coding DNA: TGTGCCAGCAGTTTATCCGGGGGCGAAAAACTGTTTTTT. Residues: CASSLSGGEKLFF.

The chain couples TRBV7-9 to TRBJ1-1; D is perhaps TRBD1 (5 bases). V was pared by 4 bases and J by 1 base, with 13 bases between. Germline CDR1 is SEHNR and CDR2 is FQNEAQ (reference sequence). The CDR3 extends over 15 amino acids. CDR3 in amino acids: CASSWRETANTEAFF. As DNA, the CDR3 is TGTGCCAGCAGCTGGAGAGAGACAGCGAACACTGAAGCTTTCTTT. The full variable domain, in which reference TRBV7-9 and TRBJ1-1 provide the parts outside the CDR3, is DTGVSQNPRHKITKRGQNVTFRCDPISEHNRLYWYRQTLGQGPEFLTYFQNEAQLEKSRLLSDRFSAERPKGSFSTLEIQRTEQGDSAMYLCASSWRETANTEAFFGQGTRLTVV.

In its sample, this clonotype was seen many times. The chain joins TRBV4-1 to TRBJ1-2, with D unclear. The ends were cut back, 0 bases at V and 8 bases at J, with 16 bases in the middle. Germline assignment: CDR1 MGHRA and CDR2 YSYEKL. The CDR3 extends over 15 amino acids. The DNA for the CDR3 is TGCGCCAGCAGCCAAGAGGGATTCGGATTCGAGGGCTACACCTTC. It translates to CASSQEGFGFEGYTF.

This clonotype was counted between two and nine times. This sequence joins TRBV11-2 and TRBJ1-2; 10 nucleotides line up with TRBD1. The ends lost 5 bases at V and 7 bases at J; junction bases unmatched: 7. The germline V gene has CDR1 SGHAT and CDR2 FQNNGV. CDR3 length equals 14 residues. CDR3 in amino acids: CASSAGTGAGGYTF. CDR3 coding DNA: TGTGCCAGCAGCGCCGGGACAGGGGCTGGTGGCTACACCTTC.

This clonotype occurred a few times. The chain is built from TRBV27 and TRBJ2-5; 9 bases are shared with TRBD2. From germline, CDR1 is MNHEY and CDR2 SMNVEV (reference sequence). The CDR3 length is 15 residues. The ends lost 6 bases at V and 3 bases at J; junction bases unmatched: 8. CDR3 in amino acids: CASSRGLADKETQYF. CDR3 coding DNA: TGTGCCAGCAGCCGGGGACTAGCAGATAAAGAGACCCAGTACTTC.

The chain uses TRBV28 and TRBJ1-2, with 8 bases identical to TRBD1. CDR3 length: 15 residues. Germline V gene data show CDR1 as MDHEN and CDR2 as SYDVKM. V was pared by 6 bases and J by 2 bases, with 8 bases of the junction left unmatched. CDR3 nucleotides: TGTGCCAGCAGGAGGGGTAGGACAGGGAACTATGGCTACACCTTC. Translation: CASRRGRTGNYGYTF.

This rearrangement joins TRBV27 to TRBJ2-7; D ambiguous. Between the trimmed V and J ends, which lost 3 bases and 6 bases, there was a span of 9 bases. CDR3 length: 12 amino acids. CDR1 MNHEY and CDR2 SMNVEV come from the germline V gene (reference sequence). The CDR3, as DNA: TGTGCCAGCAGTTTGATAGCTGGCGAGCAGTACTTC. Translating it yields CASSLIAGEQYF.

The genes are TRBV29-1 and TRBJ1-1; 7 bases align to TRBD1. Losses at the gene ends were 6 bases for V and 0 bases for J; bases not matched to a gene: 10. This CDR3 has 15 residues. The germline V gene encodes CDR1 SQVTM and CDR2 ANQGSEA. In DNA, the CDR3 is TGCAGCGTAAGAACAGGGGTGAGGATGAACACTGAAGCTTTCTTT. Its translation: CSVRTGVRMNTEAFF.

This clonotype was seen only a few times. The rearrangement uses TRBV9 and TRBJ1-1; no clear D. This CDR3 has 13 residues. Germline V gene sequence: CDR1 SGDLS, CDR2 YYNGEE. V lost 0 bases, J lost 3 bases, and 6 bases lay in between. CDR3 DNA: TGTGCCAGCAGCGTAGAAGGGTACACTGAAGCTTTCTTT. Amino acids: CASSVEGYTEAFF.

The CDR3 here is CASSVVGAYLFF. The CDR3 DNA follows: TGTGCCAGCAGCGTAGTTGGAGCTTATCTGTTCTTC. V usage is TRBV9 and J usage is TRBJ2-1; D gene unclear. V lost 0 bases to trimming and J lost 15 bases, with 13 bases between them. This CDR3 has 12 amino acids. CDR1 is SGDLS, CDR2 YYNGEE, per germline.

This clonotype was seen only a few times. One end of the junction is discordant with germline, which a read error may explain. This chain joins TRBV15 and TRBJ2-2; D might be TRBD1 (6 bases). Germline values: CDR1 LNHNV, CDR2 YYDKDF (reference sequence). CDR3 length equals 15 residues. In DNA form, the CDR3 reads TGTGCCACCAGCGGAGAGCACCAGGGGTCCGGGGAGCTGTTTTTT. This translates into CATSGEHQGSGELFF.

This clonotype was seen a few times. This rearrangement joins TRBV20-1 to TRBJ2-5; D call uncertain. V was trimmed by 1 base and J by 4 bases, leaving 7 bases between them. The CDR3 runs 12 residues. Germline V gene sequence: CDR1 DFQATT, CDR2 SNEGSKA (reference sequence). DNA of the CDR3: TGCAGTGCTAGAGGGATAGGAGAGACCCAGTACTTC. Its translation is CSARGIGETQYF.

This clonotype came up a few times. This rearrangement joins TRBV15 to TRBJ1-5, with D tentatively TRBD1 (5 bases). Germline-derived CDR1 and CDR2 are LNHNV and YYDKDF (reference sequence). Between the trimmed V and J ends, which lost 0 bases and 2 bases, there was a span of 17 bases. CDR3 length equals 18 residues. The chain's CDR3 is CATSRDLDLGGGNQPQHF. The CDR3 DNA reads as TGTGCCACCAGCAGAGATTTAGACCTTGGGGGTGGCAATCAGCCCCAGCATTTT.

V usage is TRBV2 and J usage is TRBJ1-1; D unclear. The CDR3 spans 15 residues. Trimming stripped 5 bases from V and 4 bases from J, with 17 bases between. Looked up from germline, CDR1 is SNHLY and CDR2 is FYNNEI. The CDR3 DNA sequence: TGTGCCAGCAGTCTCTCCCAGGACCAAATCACTGAAGCTTTCTTT. Its translation: CASSLSQDQITEAFF.